This TCR beta chain was captured in a study of T-cell memory formation after mild COVID-19. About the research overall: Clusters were largely donor specific.

TCRdb re-called the 5' RACE reads through MiXCR, storing one row per CDR3 protein. The sample contains 380,000 or so distinct CDR3 sequences, roughly 13% of which appear only once. V lost 8 bases, J lost 4 bases, and 14 bases lay in between. Germline loops: CDR1 SGHAT, CDR2 FQNNGV. CDR3 length equals 13 residues. The chain links TRBV11-2 to TRBJ2-5; D tentatively fits TRBD1 or TRBD2 (7 bases each). This receptor was obtained from a man between 18 and 35 years old who had mild COVID-19 (a few samples of this study predate the infection). Cell type and time point are not known. The sequencing input was PBMCs or a T cell subset sorted from them (not recorded which). CDR3 sequence reads: CASAQGGGETQYF. CDR3 coding DNA: TGTGCCAGCGCCCAGGGGGGGGGAGAGACCCAGTACTTC.